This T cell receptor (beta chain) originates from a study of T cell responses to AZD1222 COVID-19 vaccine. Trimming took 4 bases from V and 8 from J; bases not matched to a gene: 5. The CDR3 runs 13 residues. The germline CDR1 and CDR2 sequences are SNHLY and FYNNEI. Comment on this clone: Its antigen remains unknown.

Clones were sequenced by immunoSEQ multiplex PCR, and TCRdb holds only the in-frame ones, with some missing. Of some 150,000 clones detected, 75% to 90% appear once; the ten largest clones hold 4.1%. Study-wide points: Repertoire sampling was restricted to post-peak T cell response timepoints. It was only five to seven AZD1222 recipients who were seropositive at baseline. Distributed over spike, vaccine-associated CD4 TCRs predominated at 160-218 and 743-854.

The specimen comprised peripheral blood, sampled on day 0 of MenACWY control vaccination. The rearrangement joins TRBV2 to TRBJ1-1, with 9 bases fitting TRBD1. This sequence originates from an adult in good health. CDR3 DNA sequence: TGTGCCAGCAGTGCATACAGGGGGCTAGAAGCTTTCTTT. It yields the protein CASSAYRGLEAFF.